The present T cell receptor beta chain was sequenced within a study of cytomegalovirus exposure and HLA in healthy donors. The PCR had 60 Vbeta and 13 Jbeta primers. Only in-frame clones appear in the TCRdb table, and some are missing; sequencing was by immunoSEQ multiplex PCR. The table has some 170,000 clones, roughly 89% seen once. The V end was cut by 6 bases, the J end by 5 bases, with 17 bases between. CDR3 length: 15 residues. The germline V gene has CDR1 SGHTA and CDR2 FQGNSA. The gene calls are TRBV7-2 and TRBJ2-1, with D perhaps TRBD2 (5 bases). The sample consisted of PBMCs. The receptor comes from a woman between 25 and 40 years old in good health and CMV-seronegative. CDR3 nucleotide sequence: TGTGCCAGCAGTCCCGTGAGGGTGAGTGACAATGAGCAGTTCTTC. The encoded protein is CASSPVRVSDNEQFF.